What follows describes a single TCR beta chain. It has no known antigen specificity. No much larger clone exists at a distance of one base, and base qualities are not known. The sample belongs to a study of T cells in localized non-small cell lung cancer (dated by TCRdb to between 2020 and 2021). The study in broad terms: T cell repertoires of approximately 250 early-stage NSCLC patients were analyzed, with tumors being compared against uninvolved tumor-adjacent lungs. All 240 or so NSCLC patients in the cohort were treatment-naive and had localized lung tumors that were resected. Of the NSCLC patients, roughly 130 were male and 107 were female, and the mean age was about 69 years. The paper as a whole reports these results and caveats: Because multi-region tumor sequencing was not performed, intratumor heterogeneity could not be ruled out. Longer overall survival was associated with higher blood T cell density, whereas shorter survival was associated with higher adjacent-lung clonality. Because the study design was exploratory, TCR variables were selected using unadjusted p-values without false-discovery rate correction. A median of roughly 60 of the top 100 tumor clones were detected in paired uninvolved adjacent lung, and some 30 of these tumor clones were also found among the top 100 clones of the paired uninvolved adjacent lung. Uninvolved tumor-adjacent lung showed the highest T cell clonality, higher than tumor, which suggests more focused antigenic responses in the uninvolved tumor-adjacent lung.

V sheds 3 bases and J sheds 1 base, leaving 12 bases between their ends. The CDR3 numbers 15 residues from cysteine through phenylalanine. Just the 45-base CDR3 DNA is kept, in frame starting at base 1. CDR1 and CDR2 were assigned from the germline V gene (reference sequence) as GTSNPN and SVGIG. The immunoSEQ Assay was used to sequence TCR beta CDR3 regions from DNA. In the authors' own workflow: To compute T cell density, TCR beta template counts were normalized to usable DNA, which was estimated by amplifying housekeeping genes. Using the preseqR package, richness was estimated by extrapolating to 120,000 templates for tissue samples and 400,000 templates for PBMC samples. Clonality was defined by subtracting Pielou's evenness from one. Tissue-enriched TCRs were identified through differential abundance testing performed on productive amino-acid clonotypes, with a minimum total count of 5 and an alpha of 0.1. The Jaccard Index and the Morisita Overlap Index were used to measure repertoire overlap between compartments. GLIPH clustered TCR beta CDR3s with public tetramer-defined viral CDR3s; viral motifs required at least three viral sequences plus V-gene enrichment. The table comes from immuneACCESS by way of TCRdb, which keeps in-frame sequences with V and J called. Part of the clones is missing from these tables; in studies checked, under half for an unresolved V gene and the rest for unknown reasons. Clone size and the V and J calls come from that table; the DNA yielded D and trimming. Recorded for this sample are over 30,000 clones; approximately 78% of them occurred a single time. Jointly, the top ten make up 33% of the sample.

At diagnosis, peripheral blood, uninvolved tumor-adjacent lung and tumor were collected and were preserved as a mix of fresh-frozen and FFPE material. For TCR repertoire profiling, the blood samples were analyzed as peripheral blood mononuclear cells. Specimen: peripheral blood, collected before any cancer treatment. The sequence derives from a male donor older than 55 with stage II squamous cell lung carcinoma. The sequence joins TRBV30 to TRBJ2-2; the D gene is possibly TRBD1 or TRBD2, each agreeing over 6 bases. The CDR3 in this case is CAWRPAGQNTGELFF. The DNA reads TGTGCCTGGAGGCCGGCGGGACAGAACACCGGGGAGCTGTTTTTT. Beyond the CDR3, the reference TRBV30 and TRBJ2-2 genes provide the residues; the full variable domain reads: SQTIHQWPATLVQPVGSPLSLECTVEGTSNPNLYWYRQAAGRGLQLLFYSVGIGQISSEVPQNLSASRPQDRQFILSSKKLLLSDSGFYLCAWRPAGQNTGELFFGEGSRLTVL.